This TCR beta chain was sequenced in a study of blood T cells in healthy people across ages. Germline V lookup: CDR1 SGHRS, CDR2 YFSETQ. Trimming removed 4 bases at V and 0 bases at J, with 11 bases between. CDR3 length: 14 residues. This clonotype showed up just a few times. Primed by a sample-barcoded 5' primer and a J-beta primer mix, a second PCR proceeded for about 6 to 11 cycles. MiXCR was run by TCRdb on the 5' RACE reads, yielding one entry per CDR3 protein. The sample includes fewer than 1.5 million distinct CDR3 sequences, 42% of them seen just once. This receptor was obtained from a young woman in good health. The chain employs TRBV5-1 and TRBJ2-7; no reliable D call. What was sequenced was blood. CDR3 in DNA: TGCGCCAGCAGCGTAACCCCCAGCTCCTACGAGCAGTACTTC. Protein sequence: CASSVTPSSYEQYF.